Following are 19 T cell receptor beta chains from one sample sequenced in a study of T-cell memory formation after mild COVID-19. One entry per CDR3 protein, called by TCRdb with MiXCR from the 5' RACE reads. The data show 550,000 to 700,000 distinct CDR3 sequences, about a sixth seen once. Specimen: PBMCs or a T cell subset sorted from them (not recorded which). The source of these receptors is an adult woman who had mild COVID-19 (a few samples of this study predate the infection). Cell type and time point are not known.

This clonotype came up a few times. The chain employs TRBV15 and TRBJ2-7; perhaps TRBD2 as D (5 bases). The CDR3 length is 13 residues. The ends were cut back, 3 bases at V and 7 bases at J, with 13 bases in the middle. Germline CDR1 reads LNHNV; CDR2 reads YYDKDF (reference sequence). The CDR3 here is CATSRAGDREQYF. In DNA, the CDR3 is TGTGCCACCAGCAGGGCGGGCGACCGAGAGCAGTACTTC.

This chain uses TRBV20-1 with TRBJ2-7, with 13 bases matching TRBD2. After removal of 8 bases from V and 12 bases from J, the junction contained 10 bases not matched to a gene. CDR3 length equals 12 residues. Per germline, CDR1 DFQATT and CDR2 SNEGSKA (reference sequence). The CDR3 sequence is CSPGLAGTGAYF. The CDR3 nucleotides are TGCAGTCCGGGACTAGCGGGGACGGGCGCGTACTTC.

The chain couples TRBV7-9 to TRBJ1-5; TRBD1 might be the D (6 bases). V lost 4 bases and J 3 bases, leaving 16 bases between the germline ends. The CDR3 length is 16 residues. Per the germline V gene, CDR1 is SEHNR and CDR2 is FQNEAQ (reference sequence). CDR3 sequence reads: CASSSLTGSNNQPQHF. In nucleotides, the CDR3 is TGTGCCAGCAGCTCCTTGACAGGATCAAACAATCAGCCCCAGCATTTT.

The chain combines TRBV7-6 with TRBJ2-3; 7 bases align to TRBD1. Unmatched junction bases numbered 6, after V lost 5 bases and J lost 1 base. Germline V gives CDR1 SGHVS, CDR2 FNYEAQ. This CDR3 spans 15 amino acids. CDR3 nucleotides: TGTGCCAGCAGCACAACAGGGGTCCGCACAGATACGCAGTATTTT. This gives the protein CASSTTGVRTDTQYF.

The rearrangement links TRBV4-2 to TRBJ1-2; 7 bases agree with TRBD1. CDR1 LGHNA and CDR2 YNFKEQ come from the germline V gene. J was trimmed by 2 bases and V by 1 base; bases with no gene match: 4. The CDR3 has 15 amino acids. This CDR3 is CASSQAGGQNYGYTF. CDR3 nucleotides: TGTGCCAGCAGCCAAGCTGGGGGACAGAACTATGGCTACACCTTC.

This clonotype showed up just a few times. This CDR3 reads CATSRDGRVRTYNEQFF. The DNA of the CDR3 is TGTGCCACCAGCAGAGATGGCCGGGTAAGGACCTACAATGAGCAGTTCTTC. V usage is TRBV15 and J usage is TRBJ2-1, with D uncertain. Germline-derived CDR1 and CDR2 are LNHNV and YYDKDF (reference sequence). V lost 0 bases and J lost 2, with 14 bases in between. This CDR3 contains 17 residues.

This clonotype has at least ten counts. The chain links TRBV12-3 or TRBV12-4 to TRBJ2-5; tentative D call: TRBD1 (5 bases). This CDR3 contains 13 residues. V lost 4 bases and J lost 4, with 10 bases in between. DNA for the CDR3: TGTGCCAGCAGTTCAGGGTCGGTAGAGACCCAGTACTTC. Translated: CASSSGSVETQYF.

This clonotype has a handful of counts. V usage is TRBV12-3 or TRBV12-4 and J usage is TRBJ1-2; D gene ambiguous. The CDR3 has 12 residues. Trimming took off 5 bases at V and 6 bases at J, with 10 bases between the two ends. In nucleotides, the CDR3 is TGTGCCAGCAGTGGCCCGGGTGATGGCTACACCTTC. This translates into CASSGPGDGYTF.

This clonotype has at least ten counts. V gene TRBV7-9 combines with J gene TRBJ2-1; 7 nucleotides match TRBD2. This CDR3 has 16 residues. The junction had 8 bases not matched to a gene; V was cut back by 2 bases and J by 4 bases. Germline V gene sequence: CDR1 SEHNR, CDR2 FQNEAQ (reference sequence). The CDR3 region has the DNA TGTGCCAGCAGCTTATGGGAGGGACGGAATTACAATGAGCAGTTCTTC. Its protein is CASSLWEGRNYNEQFF.

The chain links TRBV11-2 to TRBJ2-1; D perhaps matches TRBD1 (6 bases). V was trimmed by 2 bases and J by 5 bases, leaving 22 bases between them. Germline CDR1 and CDR2: SGHAT and FQNNGV. This CDR3 region has 18 residues. The CDR3 sequence: CASSLSRETGRTDNEQFF. CDR3 DNA sequence: TGTGCCAGCAGCTTAAGTAGGGAAACGGGCAGGACAGACAATGAGCAGTTCTTC.

This chain joins TRBV7-2 and TRBJ2-7; 10 bases agree with TRBD2. Germline CDR1 reads SGHTA; CDR2 reads FQGNSA. The CDR3 is made up of 14 amino acids. V dropped 5 bases and J dropped 3; count of bases not matched to a gene: 4. The CDR3 loop reads CASSRTSGRYEQYF. In nucleotides, the CDR3 is TGTGCCAGCAGCCGGACTAGCGGCCGCTACGAGCAGTACTTC.

This clonotype was counted only a few times. This sequence joins TRBV4-3 and TRBJ1-2, with a tentative D call TRBD1 (6 bases). The CDR3 runs 17 residues. Germline V gene data show CDR1 as LGHNA and CDR2 as YSLEER. Trimming removed 0 bases at V and 4 bases at J, with 18 bases between. The CDR3 region has the DNA TGCGCCAGCAGCCAAGATGGGCCTGGGGGGCCCTTCTATGGCTACACCTTC. This codes for CASSQDGPGGPFYGYTF.

This clonotype has more than one count but fewer than ten. The chain uses TRBV20-1 and TRBJ2-5; 16 bases are shared with TRBD2. CDR1 DFQATT and CDR2 SNEGSKA come from the germline V gene (reference sequence). CDR3 length: 18 residues. V dropped 0 bases and J dropped 5; count of bases not matched to a gene: 9. The CDR3 coding sequence is TGCAGTGCTAGAGAGTGGGGGACTAGCGGGAGGGCCGGCGAGACCCAGTACTTC. It translates to CSAREWGTSGRAGETQYF.

This chain uses TRBV12-3 or TRBV12-4 with TRBJ2-3, with D possibly matching TRBD2 (5 bases). The V and J ends lost 7 bases and 7 bases respectively, with 12 bases between them. The CDR3 sequence is 12 residues long. CDR3 in DNA: TGTGCCAGCACCCTGGACGGGAATACGCAGTATTTT. Its translation is CASTLDGNTQYF.

This chain connects TRBV3-1 to TRBJ2-7; D is undetermined. V lost 0 bases to trimming and J lost 1 base, with 4 bases between them. The germline V gene encodes CDR1 LGHDT and CDR2 YNNKEL (reference sequence). The CDR3 is 13 residues long. As DNA, the CDR3 is TGTGCCAGCAGCCAAGAATTTTCCTACGAGCAGTACTTC. Translating it yields CASSQEFSYEQYF.

The chain combines TRBV20-1 with TRBJ2-7; perhaps TRBD1 as D (5 bases). This CDR3 has 13 residues. V was shortened by 1 base and J by 3 bases, with 10 bases between the two germline ends. The germline gives CDR1 DFQATT, CDR2 SNEGSKA (reference sequence). The DNA for the CDR3 is TGCAGTGCTAGAGTTCTGGGGCGCTACGAGCAGTACTTC. Translated, it gives CSARVLGRYEQYF.

The chain carries TRBV24-1 and TRBJ2-7, with D unresolved. The CDR3 totals 13 residues. Trimming left V 6 bases short and J 4 bases short, with 12 bases between. Germline V gene data show CDR1 as KGHDR and CDR2 as SFDVKD. The chain's CDR3 is CATSTSPGYEQYF. Written as DNA, the CDR3 is TGTGCCACCAGTACTTCTCCCGGATACGAGCAGTACTTC.

This clonotype was counted a few times. This rearrangement joins TRBV7-9 to TRBJ1-1, with D uncertain. The CDR3 sequence is 14 residues long. V dropped 6 bases and J dropped 1 base, with 12 bases sitting between them. Germline V gene sequence: CDR1 SEHNR, CDR2 FQNEAQ (reference sequence). DNA of the CDR3: TGTGCCAGCAGTTACGGCGGCAAGAACACTGAAGCTTTCTTT. Translating gives CASSYGGKNTEAFF.

This chain connects TRBV5-1 to TRBJ2-1, with a weak D call TRBD2 (6 bases). Germline CDR1 and CDR2: SGHRS and YFSETQ. V lost 2 bases and J 8 bases, leaving 17 bases between the germline ends. The CDR3 loop spans 15 amino acids. The CDR3: CASSFAVSGEDEQFF. The CDR3 nucleotides are TGCGCCAGCAGCTTCGCCGTATCGGGGGAGGATGAGCAGTTCTTC.